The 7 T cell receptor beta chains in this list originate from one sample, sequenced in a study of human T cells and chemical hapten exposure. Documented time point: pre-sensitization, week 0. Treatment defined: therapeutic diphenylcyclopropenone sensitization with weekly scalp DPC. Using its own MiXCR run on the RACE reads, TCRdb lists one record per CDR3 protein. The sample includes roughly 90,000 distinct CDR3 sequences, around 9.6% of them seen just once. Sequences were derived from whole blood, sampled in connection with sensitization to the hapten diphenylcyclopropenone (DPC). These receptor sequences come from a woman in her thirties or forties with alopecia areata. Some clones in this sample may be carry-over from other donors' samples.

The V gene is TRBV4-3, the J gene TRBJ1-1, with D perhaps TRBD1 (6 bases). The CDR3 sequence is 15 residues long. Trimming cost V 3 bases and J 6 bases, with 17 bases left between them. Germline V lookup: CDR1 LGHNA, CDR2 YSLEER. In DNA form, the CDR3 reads TGCGCCAGCAGCCAGAGAGTTCAGGGGAGCGCTGAAGCTTTCTTT. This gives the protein CASSQRVQGSAEAFF.

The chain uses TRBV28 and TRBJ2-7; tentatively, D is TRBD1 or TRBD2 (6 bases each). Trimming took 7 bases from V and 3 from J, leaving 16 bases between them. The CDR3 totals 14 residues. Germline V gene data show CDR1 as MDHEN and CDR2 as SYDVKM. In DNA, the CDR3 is TGTGCCAGCACATCGGGGGACATGGACTACGAGCAGTACTTC. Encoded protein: CASTSGDMDYEQYF.

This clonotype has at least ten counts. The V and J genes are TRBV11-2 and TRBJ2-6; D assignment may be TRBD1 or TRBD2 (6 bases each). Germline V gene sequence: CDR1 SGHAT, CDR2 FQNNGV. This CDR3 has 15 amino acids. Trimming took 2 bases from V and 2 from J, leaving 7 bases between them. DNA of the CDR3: TGTGCCAGCAGCTTAAGGGGGGCTGGGGCCAACGTCCTGACTTTC. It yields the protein CASSLRGAGANVLTF.

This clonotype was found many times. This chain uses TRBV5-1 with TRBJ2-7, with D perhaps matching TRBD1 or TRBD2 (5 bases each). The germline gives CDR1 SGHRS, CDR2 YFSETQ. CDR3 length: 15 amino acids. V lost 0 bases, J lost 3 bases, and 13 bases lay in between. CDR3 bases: TGCGCCAGCAGCTTGGCCGGGGCAGTTCACTACGAGCAGTACTTC. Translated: CASSLAGAVHYEQYF.

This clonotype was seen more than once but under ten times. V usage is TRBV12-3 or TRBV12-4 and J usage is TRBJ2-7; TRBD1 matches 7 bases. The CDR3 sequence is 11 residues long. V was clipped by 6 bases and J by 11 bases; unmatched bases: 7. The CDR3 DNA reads TGTGCCAGCAGCCTGGGACAGACGGAGTACTTC. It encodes CASSLGQTEYF.

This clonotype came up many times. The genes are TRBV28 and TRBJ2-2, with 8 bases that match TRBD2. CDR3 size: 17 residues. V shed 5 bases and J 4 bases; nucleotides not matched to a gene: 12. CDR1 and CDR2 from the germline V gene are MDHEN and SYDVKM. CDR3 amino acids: CASSDTWAGGFTGELFF. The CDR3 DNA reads TGTGCCAGCAGTGACACATGGGCGGGGGGCTTCACCGGGGAGCTGTTTTTT.

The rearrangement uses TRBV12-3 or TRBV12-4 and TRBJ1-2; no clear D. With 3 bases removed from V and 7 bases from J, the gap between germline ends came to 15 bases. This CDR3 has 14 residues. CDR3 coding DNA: TGTGCCAGCAGTTTGGACGGCAGGTTCGGTGGCTACACCTTC. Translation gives CASSLDGRFGGYTF.